Listed below are T cell receptor beta chains from one sample, sequenced in a study of PD-1 blockade in classical Hodgkin lymphoma. Profiled with immunoSEQ multiplex PCR; TCRdb holds only in-frame clones, not every one. The sample yields 8,000 to 8,500 clones, roughly 80% seen once. Sequences were derived from CD8+ T cells from blood, sampled before the fourth cycle of nivolumab. These receptors came from a human donor with classical Hodgkin lymphoma. Both conserved end residues are part of each CDR3. Each record gives: J gene, D gene, V gene, clone size, CDR3 protein, CDR3 DNA. A D gene is named only where the DNA matches it firmly. For some rows the clone size is stated as once, few or many, or as a class when expanded; others skip it.

TRBJ2-3 TRBD1 TRBV10-1 once CASSGGTEYTDTQYF TGCGCCAGCAGTGGTGGGACAGAATATACAGATACGCAGTATTTT
TRBJ1-1 - TRBV10-3 - CAISESGQLNTEAFF TGTGCCATCAGTGAGTCGGGGCAGCTGAACACTGAAGCTTTCTTT
TRBJ1-5 - TRBV4-1 - CASSQGAGPNQPQHF TGCGCCAGCAGCCAAGGGGCGGGACCGAACCAGCCCCAGCATTTT
TRBJ1-5 - TRBV27 few CASSLSKQGGQPQHF TGTGCCAGCAGTTTATCGAAACAGGGTGGCCAGCCCCAGCATTTT
TRBJ2-7 TRBD2 TRBV6-5 - CASSYHGLVPYEQYF TGTGCCAGCAGTTATCACGGACTAGTCCCCTACGAGCAGTACTTC
TRBJ1-5 - TRBV27 - CASSDRSNQPQHF TGTGCCAGCAGTGACCGGAGCAATCAGCCCCAGCATTTT
TRBJ2-7 TRBD1 TRBV30 - CAWRTGTGTNSYEQYF TGTGCCTGGAGGACCGGGACAGGGACCAACTCCTACGAGCAGTACTTC
TRBJ2-7 - TRBV2 - CASSEGHTEGYEQYF TGTGCCAGCAGTGAAGGTCACACAGAGGGTTACGAGCAGTACTTC
TRBJ1-4 - TRBV6-4 - CASSDSKLPEAWDEKLFF TGTGCCAGCAGTGACTCGAAATTACCCGAGGCCTGGGACGAAAAACTGTTTTTT
TRBJ2-7 TRBD1 TRBV27 - CASSGRGRPYEQYF TGTGCCAGCAGTGGCAGGGGGCGGCCCTACGAGCAGTACTTC
TRBJ1-3 - TRBV6-5 - CASSISVGGNTIYF TGTGCCAGCAGTATCTCAGTTGGGGGAAACACCATATATTTT
TRBJ2-1 TRBD1 TRBV6-4 - CASSDRVDRVNEQFF TGTGCCAGCAGTGATAGAGTAGACAGGGTCAATGAGCAGTTCTTC
TRBJ2-7 TRBD1 TRBV5-1 few CASSFLGGDRVDEQYF TGCGCCAGCAGCTTCCTAGGGGGGGACAGGGTGGACGAGCAGTACTTC
TRBJ2-5 - TRBV7-2 - CASSFPPDGRQETQYF TGTGCCAGCAGCTTCCCCCCCGACGGGCGGCAAGAGACCCAGTACTTC
TRBJ2-7 - TRBV27 - CASSLNYGGRESLDEQYF TGTGCCAGCAGCTTAAATTATGGGGGCAGGGAAAGTTTGGACGAGCAGTACTTC
TRBJ1-2 TRBD1 TRBV7-9 - CASSHSQGAFSWFNYGYTF TGTGCCAGCAGCCACTCTCAGGGGGCCTTTTCATGGTTCAACTATGGCTACACCTTC
TRBJ1-2 - TRBV6-6 - CASSYSTLRDYGYTF TGTGCCAGCAGTTACTCTACTTTGAGGGACTATGGCTACACCTTC
TRBJ2-5 - TRBV27 - CACHELAGETQYF TGTGCCTGTCATGAACTAGCTGGCGAGACCCAGTACTTC
TRBJ1-1 - TRBV27 - CASSGGGRRGAFF TGTGCCAGCAGCGGGGGGGGCCGTCGGGGAGCTTTCTTT
TRBJ2-5 TRBD1 TRBV5-6 - CASSLAQGWETQYF TGTGCCAGCAGCTTGGCACAGGGGTGGGAGACCCAGTACTTC
TRBJ2-1 TRBD2 TRBV4-1 - CASSQAGSGGAYNEQFF TGCGCCAGCAGCCAAGCGGGGAGCGGGGGGGCGTACAATGAGCAGTTCTTC
TRBJ2-3 - TRBV5-4 - CASSFPGQSTDTQYF TGTGCCAGCAGCTTTCCGGGTCAGAGCACAGATACGCAGTATTTT
TRBJ2-2 - TRBV30 - CAWSVRGRGTGELFF TGTGCCTGGAGTGTACGGGGGCGAGGCACCGGGGAGCTGTTTTTT
TRBJ2-3 TRBD1 TRBV6-1 - CASHGTASTDTQYF TGTGCCAGTCATGGGACAGCTAGCACAGATACGCAGTATTTT
TRBJ2-1 TRBD2 TRBV19 - CASSIRGGFGYNEQFF TGTGCCAGTAGTATACGGGGGGGGTTCGGTTACAATGAGCAGTTCTTC
TRBJ2-1 TRBD2 TRBV10-3 - CAIRPGLAGGQNYNEQFF TGTGCCATCAGACCGGGACTAGCGGGGGGGCAGAATTACAATGAGCAGTTCTTC
TRBJ2-2 - TRBV5-4 - CASSLMAMGWNSGNTGELFF TGTGCCAGCAGCTTGATGGCCATGGGTTGGAATAGCGGTAACACCGGGGAGCTGTTTTTT
TRBJ1-1 - TRBV5-6 - CASSLDAGPEAFF TGTGCCAGCAGCTTGGATGCGGGGCCTGAAGCTTTCTTT
TRBJ1-5 - TRBV4-2 once CASSQGGEVAQHF TGTGCCAGCAGCCAAGGGGGGGAAGTAGCCCAGCATTTT
TRBJ1-2 TRBD1 TRBV15 - CATSLDPGGQGPYGYTF TGTGCCACCAGCCTAGATCCCGGGGGACAGGGACCTTATGGCTACACCTTC
TRBJ2-5 - TRBV29-1 - CSVHNPGEQETQYF TGCAGCGTTCACAACCCAGGGGAACAAGAGACCCAGTACTTC
TRBJ2-3 - TRBV6-5 - CASSYGGGPQYF TGTGCCAGCAGTTATGGCGGGGGCCCGCAGTATTTT
TRBJ2-2 - TRBV6-5 - CASSLEPENTGELFF TGTGCCAGCAGTCTCGAACCTGAGAACACCGGGGAGCTGTTTTTT
TRBJ2-7 - TRBV6-1 - CASRTGTGDYEQYF TGTGCCAGCAGAACCGGGACCGGCGACTACGAGCAGTACTTC
TRBJ1-2 - TRBV27 - CASRYGQNYGYTF TGTGCCAGCAGATACGGACAGAACTATGGCTACACCTTC
TRBJ2-3 - TRBV5-1 once CASSFLPKDYRSTDTQYF TGCGCCAGCAGCTTTTTACCGAAGGACTACCGGAGCACAGATACGCAGTATTTT
TRBJ2-1 - TRBV5-1 - CASSLATGSYNEQFF TGCGCCAGCAGCTTGGCCACAGGATCCTACAATGAGCAGTTCTTC
TRBJ2-6 - TRBV14 - CASSQRTPRGANVLTF TGTGCCAGCAGCCAGAGGACCCCTCGCGGGGCCAACGTCCTGACTTTC
TRBJ2-7 TRBD1 TRBV7-9 - CASSTTGTEKSYEQYF TGTGCCAGCAGCACCACCGGGACAGAAAAGTCCTACGAGCAGTACTTC
TRBJ2-1 - TRBV6-5 - CASRDLVHEQFF TGTGCCAGCAGGGACCTAGTCCATGAGCAGTTCTTC
TRBJ1-2 - TRBV4-1 - CASSQDRGSSLDGYTF TGCGCCAGCAGCCAAGATCGGGGGAGCTCCTTAGATGGCTACACCTTC
TRBJ2-2 TRBD1 TRBV19 - CASSTDRLVKLFF TGTGCCAGTAGTACGGACAGGTTGGTGAAGCTGTTTTTT
TRBJ2-7 - TRBV4-1 - CASSDRDGQTYEQYF TGCGCCAGCAGCGACCGGGACGGACAGACCTACGAGCAGTACTTC
TRBJ2-4 TRBD2 TRBV19 - CATNGLAGGLAKNIQYF TGTGCCACCAACGGACTAGCGGGGGGTCTAGCCAAAAACATTCAGTACTTC
TRBJ1-2 - TRBV11-2 - CASSANPRAATNYGYTF TGTGCCAGCAGCGCAAACCCTCGGGCAGCCACTAACTATGGCTACACCTTC